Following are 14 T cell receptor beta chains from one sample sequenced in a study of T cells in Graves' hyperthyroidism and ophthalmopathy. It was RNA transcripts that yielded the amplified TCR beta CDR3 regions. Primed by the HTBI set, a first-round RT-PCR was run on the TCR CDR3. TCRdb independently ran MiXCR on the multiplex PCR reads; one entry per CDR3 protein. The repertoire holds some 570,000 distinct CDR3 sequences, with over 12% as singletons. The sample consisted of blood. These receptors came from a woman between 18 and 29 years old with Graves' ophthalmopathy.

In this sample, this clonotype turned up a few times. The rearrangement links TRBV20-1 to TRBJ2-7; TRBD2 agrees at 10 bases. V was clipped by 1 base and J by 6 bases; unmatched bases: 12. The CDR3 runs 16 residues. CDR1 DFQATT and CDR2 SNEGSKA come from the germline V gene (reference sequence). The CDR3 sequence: CSARGVGAGGPPEQYF. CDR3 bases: TGCAGTGCTAGAGGGGTCGGAGCGGGAGGGCCCCCCGAGCAGTACTTC.

This chain's CDR3 is CASSQGAYNEQYF. For the CDR3, the DNA is TGCGCCAGCAGCCAAGGGGCCTATAACGAGCAGTACTTC. This chain joins TRBV4-3 and TRBJ2-7; D is unresolved. The germline gives CDR1 LGHNA, CDR2 YSLEER. This CDR3 spans 13 amino acids. Between the trimmed V and J ends, which lost 1 base and 5 bases, there was a span of 9 bases.

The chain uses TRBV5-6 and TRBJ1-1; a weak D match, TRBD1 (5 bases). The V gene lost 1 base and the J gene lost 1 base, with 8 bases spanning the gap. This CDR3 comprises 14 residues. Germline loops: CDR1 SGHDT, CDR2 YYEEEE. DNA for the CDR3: TGTGCCAGCAGCTTGATGGGACCGAACACTGAAGCTTTCTTT. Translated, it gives CASSLMGPNTEAFF.

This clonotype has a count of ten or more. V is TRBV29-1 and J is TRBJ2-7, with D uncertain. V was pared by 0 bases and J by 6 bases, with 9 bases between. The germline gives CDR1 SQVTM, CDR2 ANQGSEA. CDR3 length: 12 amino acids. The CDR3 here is CSVEEGLTEQYF. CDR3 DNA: TGCAGCGTTGAAGAAGGGCTGACCGAGCAGTACTTC.

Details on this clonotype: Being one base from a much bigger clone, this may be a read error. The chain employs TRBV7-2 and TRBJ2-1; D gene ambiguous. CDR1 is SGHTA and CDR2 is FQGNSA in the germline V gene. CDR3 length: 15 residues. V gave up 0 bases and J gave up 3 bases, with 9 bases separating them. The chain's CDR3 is CASSLAYYGYNEQFF. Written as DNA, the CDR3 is TGTGCCAGCAGCTTAGCCTACTATGGCTACAATGAGCAGTTCTTC.

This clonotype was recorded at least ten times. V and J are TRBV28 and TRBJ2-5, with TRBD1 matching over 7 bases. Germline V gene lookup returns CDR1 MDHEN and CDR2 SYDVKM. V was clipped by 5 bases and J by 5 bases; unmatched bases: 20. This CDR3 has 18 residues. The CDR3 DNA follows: TGTGCCAGCAGTCCGCACGACAGGGTTTTGGGGACCGAGGAGACCCAGTACTTC. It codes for CASSPHDRVLGTEETQYF.

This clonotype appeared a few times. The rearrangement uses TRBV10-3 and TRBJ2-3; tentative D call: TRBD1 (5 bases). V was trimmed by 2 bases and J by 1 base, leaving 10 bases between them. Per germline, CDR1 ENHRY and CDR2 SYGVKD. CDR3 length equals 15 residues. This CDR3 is CAISEMTEGTDTQYF. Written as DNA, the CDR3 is TGTGCCATCAGTGAGATGACAGAGGGCACAGATACGCAGTATTTT.

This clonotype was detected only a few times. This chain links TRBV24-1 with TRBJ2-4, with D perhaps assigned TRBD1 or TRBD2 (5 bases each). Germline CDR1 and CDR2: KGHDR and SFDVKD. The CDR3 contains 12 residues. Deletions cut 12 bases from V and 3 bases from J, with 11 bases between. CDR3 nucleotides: TGTGCCGTTCAGGGAGACAAAAACATTCAGTACTTC. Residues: CAVQGDKNIQYF.

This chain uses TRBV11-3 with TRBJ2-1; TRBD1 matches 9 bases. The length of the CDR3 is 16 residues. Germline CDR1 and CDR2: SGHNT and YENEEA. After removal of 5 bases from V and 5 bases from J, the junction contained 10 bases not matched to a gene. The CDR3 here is CASSQGTGIMDNEQFF. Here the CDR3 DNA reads TGTGCCAGCAGCCAAGGGACAGGGATTATGGACAATGAGCAGTTCTTC.

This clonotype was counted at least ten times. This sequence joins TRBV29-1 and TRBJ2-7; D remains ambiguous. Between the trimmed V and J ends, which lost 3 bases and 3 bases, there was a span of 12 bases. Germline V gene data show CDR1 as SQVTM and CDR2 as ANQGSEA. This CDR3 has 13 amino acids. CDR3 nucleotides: TGCAGCGTTGAGGGCAGCTGGGGCTACGAGCAGTACTTC. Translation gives CSVEGSWGYEQYF.

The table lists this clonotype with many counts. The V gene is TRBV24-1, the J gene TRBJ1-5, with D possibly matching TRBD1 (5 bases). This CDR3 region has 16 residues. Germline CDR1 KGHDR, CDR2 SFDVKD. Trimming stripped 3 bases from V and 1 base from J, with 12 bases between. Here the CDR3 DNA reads TGTGCCACCAGTGATCCTCTCTGGGGGAGCAATCAGCCCCAGCATTTT. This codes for CATSDPLWGSNQPQHF.

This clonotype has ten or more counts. The DNA for the CDR3 is TGTGCCAGCAGGCCCCCCGGGACAGGGAACACCGGGGAGCTGTTTTTT. It specifies CASRPPGTGNTGELFF. V is TRBV12-3 or TRBV12-4 and J is TRBJ2-2, with 8 bases that match TRBD1. This CDR3 spans 16 amino acids. V lost 6 bases, J lost 1 base, and 7 bases stayed unmatched.

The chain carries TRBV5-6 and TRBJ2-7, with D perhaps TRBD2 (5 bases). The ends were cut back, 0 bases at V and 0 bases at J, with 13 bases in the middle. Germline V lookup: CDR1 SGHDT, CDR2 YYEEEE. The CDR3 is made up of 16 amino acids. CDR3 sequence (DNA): TGTGCCAGCAGCTTGGGGTTAGCGTTAAGCTCCTACGAGCAGTACTTC. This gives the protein CASSLGLALSSYEQYF.

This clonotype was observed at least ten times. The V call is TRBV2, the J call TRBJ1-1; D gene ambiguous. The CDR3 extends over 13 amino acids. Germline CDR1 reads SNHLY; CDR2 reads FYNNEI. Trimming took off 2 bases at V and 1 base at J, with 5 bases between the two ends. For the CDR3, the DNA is TGTGCCAGCAGTGAACTGCGGAACACTGAAGCTTTCTTT. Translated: CASSELRNTEAFF.